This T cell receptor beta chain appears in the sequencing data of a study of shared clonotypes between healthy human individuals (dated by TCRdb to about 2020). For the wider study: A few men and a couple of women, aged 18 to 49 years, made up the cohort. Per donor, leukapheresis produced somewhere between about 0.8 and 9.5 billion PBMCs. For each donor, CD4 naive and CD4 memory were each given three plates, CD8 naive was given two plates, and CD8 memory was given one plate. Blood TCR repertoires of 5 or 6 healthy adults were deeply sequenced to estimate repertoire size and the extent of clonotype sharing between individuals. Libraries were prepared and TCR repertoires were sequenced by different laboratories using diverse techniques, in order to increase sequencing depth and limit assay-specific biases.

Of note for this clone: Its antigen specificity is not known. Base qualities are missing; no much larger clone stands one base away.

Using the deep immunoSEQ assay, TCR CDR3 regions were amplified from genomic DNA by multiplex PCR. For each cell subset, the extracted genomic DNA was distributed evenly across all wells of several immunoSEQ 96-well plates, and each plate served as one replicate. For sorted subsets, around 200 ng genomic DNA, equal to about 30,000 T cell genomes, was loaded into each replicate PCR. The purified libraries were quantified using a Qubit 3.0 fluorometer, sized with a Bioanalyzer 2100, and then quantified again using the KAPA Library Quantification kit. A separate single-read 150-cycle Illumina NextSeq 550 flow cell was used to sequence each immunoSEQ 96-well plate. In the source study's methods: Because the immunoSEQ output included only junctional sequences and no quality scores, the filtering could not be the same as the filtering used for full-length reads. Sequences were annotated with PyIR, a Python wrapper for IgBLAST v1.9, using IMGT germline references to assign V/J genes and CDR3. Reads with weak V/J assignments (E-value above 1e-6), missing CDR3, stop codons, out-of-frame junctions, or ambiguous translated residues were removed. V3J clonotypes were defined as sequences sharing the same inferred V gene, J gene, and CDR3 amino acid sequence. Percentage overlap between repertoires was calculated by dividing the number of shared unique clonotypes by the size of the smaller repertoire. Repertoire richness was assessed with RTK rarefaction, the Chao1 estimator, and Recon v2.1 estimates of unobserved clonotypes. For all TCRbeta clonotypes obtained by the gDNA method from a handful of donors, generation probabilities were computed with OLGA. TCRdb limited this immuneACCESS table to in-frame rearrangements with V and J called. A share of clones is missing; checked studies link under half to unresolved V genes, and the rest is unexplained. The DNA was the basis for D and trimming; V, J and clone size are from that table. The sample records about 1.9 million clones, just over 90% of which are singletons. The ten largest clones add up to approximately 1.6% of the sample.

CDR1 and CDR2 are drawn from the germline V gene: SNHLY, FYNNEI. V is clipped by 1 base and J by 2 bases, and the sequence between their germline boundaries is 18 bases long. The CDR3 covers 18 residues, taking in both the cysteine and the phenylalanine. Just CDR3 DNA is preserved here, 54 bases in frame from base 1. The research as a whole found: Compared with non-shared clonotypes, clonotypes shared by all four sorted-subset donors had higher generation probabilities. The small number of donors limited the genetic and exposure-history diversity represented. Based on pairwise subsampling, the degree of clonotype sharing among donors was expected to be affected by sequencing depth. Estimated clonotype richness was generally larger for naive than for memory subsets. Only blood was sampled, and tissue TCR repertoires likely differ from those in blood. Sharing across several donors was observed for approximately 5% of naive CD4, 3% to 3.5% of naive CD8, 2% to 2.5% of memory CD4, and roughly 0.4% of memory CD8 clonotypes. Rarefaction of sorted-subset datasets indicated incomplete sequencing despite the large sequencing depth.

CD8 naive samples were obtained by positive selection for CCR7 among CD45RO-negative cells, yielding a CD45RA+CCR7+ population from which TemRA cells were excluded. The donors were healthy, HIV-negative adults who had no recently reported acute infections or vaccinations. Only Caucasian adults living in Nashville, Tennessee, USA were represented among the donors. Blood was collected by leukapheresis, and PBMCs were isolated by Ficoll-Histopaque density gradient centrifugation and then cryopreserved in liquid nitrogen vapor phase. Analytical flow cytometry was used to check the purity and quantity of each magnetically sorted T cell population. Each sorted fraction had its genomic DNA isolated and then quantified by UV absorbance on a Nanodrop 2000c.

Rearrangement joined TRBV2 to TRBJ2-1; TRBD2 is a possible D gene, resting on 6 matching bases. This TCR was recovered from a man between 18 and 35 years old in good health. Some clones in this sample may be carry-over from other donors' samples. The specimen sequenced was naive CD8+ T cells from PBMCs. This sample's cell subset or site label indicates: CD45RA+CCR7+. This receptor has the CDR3 CASSEEVPGTLAYNEQFF. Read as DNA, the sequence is TGTGCCAGCAGTGAAGAAGTTCCCGGGACTTTAGCCTACAATGAGCAGTTCTTC.